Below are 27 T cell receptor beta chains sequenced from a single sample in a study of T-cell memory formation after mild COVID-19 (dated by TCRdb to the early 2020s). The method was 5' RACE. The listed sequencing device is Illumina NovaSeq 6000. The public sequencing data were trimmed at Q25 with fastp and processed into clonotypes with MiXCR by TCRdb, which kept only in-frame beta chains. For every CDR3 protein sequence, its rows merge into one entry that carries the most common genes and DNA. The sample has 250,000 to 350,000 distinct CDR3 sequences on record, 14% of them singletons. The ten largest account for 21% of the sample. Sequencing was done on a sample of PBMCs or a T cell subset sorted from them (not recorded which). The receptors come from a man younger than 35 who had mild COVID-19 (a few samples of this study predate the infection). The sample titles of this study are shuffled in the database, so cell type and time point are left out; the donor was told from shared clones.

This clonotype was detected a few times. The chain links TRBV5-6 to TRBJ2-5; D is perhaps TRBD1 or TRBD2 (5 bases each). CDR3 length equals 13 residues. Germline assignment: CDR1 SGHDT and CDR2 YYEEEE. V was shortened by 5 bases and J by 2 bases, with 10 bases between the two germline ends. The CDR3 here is CASSWDLQETQYF. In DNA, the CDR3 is TGTGCCAGCAGTTGGGACCTACAAGAGACCCAGTACTTC.

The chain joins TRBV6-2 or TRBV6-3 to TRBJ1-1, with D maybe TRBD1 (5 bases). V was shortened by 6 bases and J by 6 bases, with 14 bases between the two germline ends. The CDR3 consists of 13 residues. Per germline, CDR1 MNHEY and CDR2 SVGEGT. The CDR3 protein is CASSNYGGPEAFF. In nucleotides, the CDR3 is TGTGCCAGCAGCAACTATGGGGGTCCTGAAGCTTTCTTT.

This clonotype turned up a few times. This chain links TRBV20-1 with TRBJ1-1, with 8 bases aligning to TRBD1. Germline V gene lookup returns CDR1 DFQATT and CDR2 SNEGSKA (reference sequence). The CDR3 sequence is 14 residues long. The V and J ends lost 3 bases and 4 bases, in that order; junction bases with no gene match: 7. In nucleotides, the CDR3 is TGCAGTGCTAGCCCAGGACAGGGAGGCACTGAAGCTTTCTTT. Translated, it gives CSASPGQGGTEAFF.

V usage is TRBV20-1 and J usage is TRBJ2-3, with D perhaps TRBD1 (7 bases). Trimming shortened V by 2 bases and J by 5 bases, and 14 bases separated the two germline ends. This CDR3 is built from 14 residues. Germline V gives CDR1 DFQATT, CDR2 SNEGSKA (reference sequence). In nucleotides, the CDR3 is TGCAGTGCTAGATTCGGCCAGGGGGGAGATACGCAGTATTTT. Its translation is CSARFGQGGDTQYF.

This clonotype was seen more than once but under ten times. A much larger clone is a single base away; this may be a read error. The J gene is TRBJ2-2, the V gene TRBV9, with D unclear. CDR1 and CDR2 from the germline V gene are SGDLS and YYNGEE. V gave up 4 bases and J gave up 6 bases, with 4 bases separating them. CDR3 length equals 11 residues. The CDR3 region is CASSHPGELFF. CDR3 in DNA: TGTGCCAGCAGCCATCCCGGGGAGCTGTTTTTT.

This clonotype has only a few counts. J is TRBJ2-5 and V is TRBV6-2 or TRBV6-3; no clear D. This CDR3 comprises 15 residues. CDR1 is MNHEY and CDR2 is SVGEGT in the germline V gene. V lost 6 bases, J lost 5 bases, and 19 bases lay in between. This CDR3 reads CASSPPTRLEETQYF. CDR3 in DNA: TGTGCCAGCAGCCCACCGACTCGGTTAGAGGAGACCCAGTACTTC.

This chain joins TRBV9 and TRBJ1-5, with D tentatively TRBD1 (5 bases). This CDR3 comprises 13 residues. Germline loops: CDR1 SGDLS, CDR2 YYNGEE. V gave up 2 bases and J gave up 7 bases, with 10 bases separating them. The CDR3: CASSVGGGQPQHF. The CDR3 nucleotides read TGTGCCAGCAGCGTTGGGGGAGGCCAGCCCCAGCATTTT.

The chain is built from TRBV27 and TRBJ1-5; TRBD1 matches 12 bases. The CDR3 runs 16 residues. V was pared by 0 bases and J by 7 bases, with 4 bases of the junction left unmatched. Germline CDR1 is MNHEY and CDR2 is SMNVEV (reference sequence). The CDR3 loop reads CASSLSGTGGRQPQHF. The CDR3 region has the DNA TGTGCCAGCAGTTTATCCGGGACAGGGGGCCGACAGCCCCAGCATTTT.

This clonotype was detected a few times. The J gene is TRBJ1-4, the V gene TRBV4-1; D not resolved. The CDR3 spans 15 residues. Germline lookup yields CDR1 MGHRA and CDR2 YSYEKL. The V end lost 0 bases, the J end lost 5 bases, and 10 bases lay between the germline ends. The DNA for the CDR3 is TGCGCCAGCAGCCAAGAACCGAGTAAGAATGAAAAACTGTTTTTT. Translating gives CASSQEPSKNEKLFF.

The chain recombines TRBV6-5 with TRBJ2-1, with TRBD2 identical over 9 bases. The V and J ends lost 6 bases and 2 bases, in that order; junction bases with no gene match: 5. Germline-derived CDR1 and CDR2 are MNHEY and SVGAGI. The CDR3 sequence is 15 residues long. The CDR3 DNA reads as TGTGCCAGCAGCCCAGAGCGGGGGGCCTACAATGAGCAGTTCTTC. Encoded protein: CASSPERGAYNEQFF.

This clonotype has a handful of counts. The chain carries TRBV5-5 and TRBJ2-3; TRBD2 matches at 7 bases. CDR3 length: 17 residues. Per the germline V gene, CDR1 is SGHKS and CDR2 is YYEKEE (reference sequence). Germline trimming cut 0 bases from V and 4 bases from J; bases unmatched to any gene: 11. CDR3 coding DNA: TGTGCCAGCAGCTTGGTAGTCGGCAGGGAGGGTTCAGATACGCAGTATTTT. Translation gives CASSLVVGREGSDTQYF.

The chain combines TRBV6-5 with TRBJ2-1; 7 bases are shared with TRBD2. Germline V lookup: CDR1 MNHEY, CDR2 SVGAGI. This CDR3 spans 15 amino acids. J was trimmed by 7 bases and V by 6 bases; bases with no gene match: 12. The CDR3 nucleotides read TGTGCCAGCAGCGACTGGGGGGGAGGAAGGAATGAGCAGTTCTTC. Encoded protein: CASSDWGGGRNEQFF.

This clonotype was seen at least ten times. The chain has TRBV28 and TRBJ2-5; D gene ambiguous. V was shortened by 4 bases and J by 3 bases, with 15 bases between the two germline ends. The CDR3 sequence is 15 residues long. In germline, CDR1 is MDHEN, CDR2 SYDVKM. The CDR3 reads CASSSWVGQEETQYF. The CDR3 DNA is TGTGCCAGCAGTTCATGGGTAGGCCAGGAAGAGACCCAGTACTTC.

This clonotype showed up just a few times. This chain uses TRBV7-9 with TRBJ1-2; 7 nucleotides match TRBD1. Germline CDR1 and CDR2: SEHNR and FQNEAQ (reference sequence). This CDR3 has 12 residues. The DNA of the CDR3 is TGTGCGACTTCACAGGGGACCAAGGGCTACACCTTC. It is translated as CATSQGTKGYTF.

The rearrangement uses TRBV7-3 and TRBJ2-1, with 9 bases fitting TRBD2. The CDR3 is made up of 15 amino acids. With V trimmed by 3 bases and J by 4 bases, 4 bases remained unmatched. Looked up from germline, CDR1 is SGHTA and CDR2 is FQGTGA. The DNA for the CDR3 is TGTGCCAGCAGCTTTTGGCTAGCGGGATACAATGAGCAGTTCTTC. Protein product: CASSFWLAGYNEQFF.

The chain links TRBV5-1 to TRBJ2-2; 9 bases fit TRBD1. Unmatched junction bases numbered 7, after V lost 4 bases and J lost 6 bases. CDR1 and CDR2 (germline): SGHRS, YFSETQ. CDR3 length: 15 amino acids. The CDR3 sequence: CASSIGTGKAGELFF. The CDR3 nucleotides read TGCGCCAGCAGCATAGGGACAGGGAAGGCCGGGGAGCTGTTTTTT.

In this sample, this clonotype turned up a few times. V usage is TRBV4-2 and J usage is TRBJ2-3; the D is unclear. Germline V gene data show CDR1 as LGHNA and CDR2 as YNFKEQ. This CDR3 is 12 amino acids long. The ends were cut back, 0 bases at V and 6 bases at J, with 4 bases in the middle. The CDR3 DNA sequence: TGTGCCAGCAGCCAAGAGTATGATACGCAGTATTTT. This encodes CASSQEYDTQYF.

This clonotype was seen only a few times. CDR3 in amino acids: CASSLLWGEEKLFF. CDR3 in DNA: TGTGCCAGCAGTTTACTCTGGGGGGAGGAAAAACTGTTTTTT. The V and J genes are TRBV12-3 or TRBV12-4 and TRBJ1-4; D perhaps matches TRBD1 (5 bases). The CDR3 is 14 amino acids. Trimming removed 2 bases at V and 8 bases at J, with 12 bases between.

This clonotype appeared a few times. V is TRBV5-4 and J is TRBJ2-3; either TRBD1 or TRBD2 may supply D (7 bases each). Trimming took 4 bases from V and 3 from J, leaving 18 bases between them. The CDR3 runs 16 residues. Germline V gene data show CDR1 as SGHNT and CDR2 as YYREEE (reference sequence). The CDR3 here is CASSREDRRRTDTQYF. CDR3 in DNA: TGTGCCAGCAGCCGGGAGGACAGGAGGCGAACAGATACGCAGTATTTT. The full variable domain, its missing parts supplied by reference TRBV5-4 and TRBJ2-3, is ETGVTQSPTHLIKTRGQQVTLRCSSQSGHNTVSWYQQALGQGPQFIFQYYREEENGRGNFPPRFSGLQFPNYSSELNVNALELDDSALYLCASSREDRRRTDTQYFGPGTRLTVL.

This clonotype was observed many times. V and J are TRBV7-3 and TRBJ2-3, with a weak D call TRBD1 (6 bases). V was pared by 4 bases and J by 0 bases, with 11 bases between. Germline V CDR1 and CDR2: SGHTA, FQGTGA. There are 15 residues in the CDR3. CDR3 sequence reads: CASSSLDRSTDTQYF. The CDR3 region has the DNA TGTGCCAGCAGCTCCCTGGACAGAAGCACAGATACGCAGTATTTT.

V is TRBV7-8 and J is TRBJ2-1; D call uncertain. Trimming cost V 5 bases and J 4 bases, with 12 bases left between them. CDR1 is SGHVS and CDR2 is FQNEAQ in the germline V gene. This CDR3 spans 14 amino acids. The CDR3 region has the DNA TGTGCCAGCAGCCCCCGCCGGGCTTACAATGAGCAGTTCTTC. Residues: CASSPRRAYNEQFF.

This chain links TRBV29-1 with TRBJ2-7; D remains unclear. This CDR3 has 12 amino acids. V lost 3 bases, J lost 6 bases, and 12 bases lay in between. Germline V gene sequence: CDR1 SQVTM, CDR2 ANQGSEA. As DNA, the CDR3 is TGCAGCGTTGACAATTGGGGTTCCGAGCAGTACTTC. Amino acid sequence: CSVDNWGSEQYF.

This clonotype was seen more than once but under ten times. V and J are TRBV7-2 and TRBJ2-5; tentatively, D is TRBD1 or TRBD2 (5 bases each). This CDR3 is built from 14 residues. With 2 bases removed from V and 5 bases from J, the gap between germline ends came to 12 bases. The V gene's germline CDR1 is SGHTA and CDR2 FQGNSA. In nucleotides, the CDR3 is TGTGCCAGCAGCTTAAGACGGGGCGGGGAGACCCAGTACTTC. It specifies CASSLRRGGETQYF.

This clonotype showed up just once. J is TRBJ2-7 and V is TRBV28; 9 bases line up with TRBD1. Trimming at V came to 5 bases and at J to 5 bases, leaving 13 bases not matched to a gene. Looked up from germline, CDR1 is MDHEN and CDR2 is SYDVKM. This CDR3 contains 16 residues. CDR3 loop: CASSRPSYRGLNEQYV. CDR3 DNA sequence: TGTGCCAGCAGTCGACCGAGTTACAGGGGGCTCAACGAGCAGTACGTC.

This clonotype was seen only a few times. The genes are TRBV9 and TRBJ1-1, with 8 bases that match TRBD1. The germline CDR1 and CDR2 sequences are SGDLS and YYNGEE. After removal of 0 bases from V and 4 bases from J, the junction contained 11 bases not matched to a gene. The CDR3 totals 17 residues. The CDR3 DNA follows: TGTGCCAGCAGCGTAGGGGGCGCAGGGGGCTGGGGCACTGAAGCTTTCTTT. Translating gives CASSVGGAGGWGTEAFF.

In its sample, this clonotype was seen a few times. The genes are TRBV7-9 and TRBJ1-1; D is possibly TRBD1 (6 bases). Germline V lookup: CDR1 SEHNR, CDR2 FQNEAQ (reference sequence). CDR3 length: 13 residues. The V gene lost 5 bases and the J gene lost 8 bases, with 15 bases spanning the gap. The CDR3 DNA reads TGTGCCAGCAGCCCATACGACGACAGGGAAGCTTTCTTT. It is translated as CASSPYDDREAFF. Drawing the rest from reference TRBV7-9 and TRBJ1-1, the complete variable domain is DTGVSQNPRHKITKRGQNVTFRCDPISEHNRLYWYRQTLGQGPEFLTYFQNEAQLEKSRLLSDRFSAERPKGSFSTLEIQRTEQGDSAMYLCASSPYDDREAFFGQGTRLTVV.

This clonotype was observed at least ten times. The DNA of the CDR3 is TGTGCCAGCAGCTCTCTATCAAACACAGATACGCAGTATTTT. This translates into CASSSLSNTDTQYF. The rearrangement links TRBV7-7 to TRBJ2-3; D remains ambiguous. Per germline, CDR1 SSHAT and CDR2 FNYEAQ (reference sequence). The CDR3 contains 14 residues. V lost 4 bases to trimming and J lost 2 bases, with 10 bases between them.